One T cell receptor beta chain is described in this entry. CDR1 and CDR2 (germline): LNHNV, YYDKDF (reference sequence). Unmatched junction bases numbered 7, after V lost 0 bases and J lost 5 bases. The CDR3 spans 16 residues. A previously described protocol, modified, built RNA-based TCR cDNA libraries. Each TCR cDNA library carried sample-specific barcodes on both ends. TCRdb itself ran the 5' RACE reads through MiXCR, one entry per CDR3 protein. The sample lists 350,000 to 450,000 distinct CDR3 sequences; more than 25% were seen once. This sample stems from a study of identical twins' blood T cells. Three pairs of healthy female monozygous twins were the donors.

The V call is TRBV15, the J call TRBJ1-5; 7 bases map to TRBD1. The material sequenced was PBMCs. The sequence came from a woman aged 18 to 55 in good health. The DNA for the CDR3 is TGTGCCACCAGCAGAGATACCATCAGGGGGGATCAGCCCCAGCATTTT. Translation gives CATSRDTIRGDQPQHF.